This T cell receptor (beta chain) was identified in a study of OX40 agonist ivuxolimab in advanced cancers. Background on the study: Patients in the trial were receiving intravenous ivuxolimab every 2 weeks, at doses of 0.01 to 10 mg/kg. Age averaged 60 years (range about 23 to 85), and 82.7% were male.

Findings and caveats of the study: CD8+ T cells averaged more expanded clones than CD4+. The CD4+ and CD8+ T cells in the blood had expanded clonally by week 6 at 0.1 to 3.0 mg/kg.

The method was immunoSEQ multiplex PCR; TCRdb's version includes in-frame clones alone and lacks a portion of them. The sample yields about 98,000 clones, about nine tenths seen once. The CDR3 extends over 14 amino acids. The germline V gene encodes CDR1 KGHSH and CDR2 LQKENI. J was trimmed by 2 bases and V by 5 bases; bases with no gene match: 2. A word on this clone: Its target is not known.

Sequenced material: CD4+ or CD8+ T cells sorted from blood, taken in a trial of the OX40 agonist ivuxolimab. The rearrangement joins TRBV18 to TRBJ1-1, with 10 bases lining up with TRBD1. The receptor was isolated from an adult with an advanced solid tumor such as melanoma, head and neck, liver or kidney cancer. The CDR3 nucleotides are TGTGCCAGCTCAGTGACAGGGGGCAACACTGAAGCTTTCTTT. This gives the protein CASSVTGGNTEAFF. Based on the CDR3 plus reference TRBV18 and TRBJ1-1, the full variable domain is NAGVMQNPRHLVRRRGQEARLRCSPMKGHSHVYWYRQLPEEGLKFMVYLQKENIIDESGMPKERFSAEFPKEGPSILRIQQVVRGDSAAYFCASSVTGGNTEAFFGQGTRLTVV.